The sequence of this T cell receptor beta chain was determined in a study of blood T cell repertoires in COVID-19. Here immunoSEQ multiplex PCR was the method, and the copy in TCRdb shows in-frame clones only, minus some. The sample has fewer than 200,000 clones, more than 60% seen once. Germline lookup yields CDR1 PRHDT and CDR2 FYEKMQ (reference sequence). The CDR3 is 16 residues long. Trimming shortened V by 5 bases and J by 0 bases, and 13 bases separated the two germline ends. The chain recombines TRBV13 with TRBJ1-4, with D perhaps TRBD1 (5 bases). The source of this sequence is a man aged 65 to 79 with acute or convalescent COVID-19. The sequenced material came from peripheral blood. Here the CDR3 DNA reads TGTGCCAGCAGCCCAGCCCGGGGGGCAACTAATGAAAAACTGTTTTTT. Translated, it gives CASSPARGATNEKLFF.